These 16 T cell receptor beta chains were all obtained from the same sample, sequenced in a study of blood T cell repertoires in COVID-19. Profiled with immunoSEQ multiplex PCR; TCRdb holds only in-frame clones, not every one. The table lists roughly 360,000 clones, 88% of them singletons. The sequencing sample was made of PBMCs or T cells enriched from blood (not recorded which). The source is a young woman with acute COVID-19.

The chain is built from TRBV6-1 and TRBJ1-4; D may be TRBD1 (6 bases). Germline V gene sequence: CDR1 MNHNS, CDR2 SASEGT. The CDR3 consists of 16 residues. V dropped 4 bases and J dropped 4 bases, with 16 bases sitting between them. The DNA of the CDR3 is TGTGCCAGCAGTGTTACACAGGGTGAAGGTAATGAAAAACTGTTTTTT. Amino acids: CASSVTQGEGNEKLFF.

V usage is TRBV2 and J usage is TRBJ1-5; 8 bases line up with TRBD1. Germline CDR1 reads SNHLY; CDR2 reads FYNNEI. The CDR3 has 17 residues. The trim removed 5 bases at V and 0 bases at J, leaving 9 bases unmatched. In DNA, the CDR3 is TGTGCCAGCAGTCAGGGGGCAAAAACTTTTAGCAATCAGCCCCAGCATTTT. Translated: CASSQGAKTFSNQPQHF.

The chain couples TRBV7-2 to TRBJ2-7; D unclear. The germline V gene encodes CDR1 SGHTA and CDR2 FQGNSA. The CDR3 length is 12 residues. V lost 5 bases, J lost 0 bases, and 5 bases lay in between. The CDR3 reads CASSLSSYEQYF. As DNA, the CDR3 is TGTGCCAGCAGCCTTAGCTCCTACGAGCAGTACTTC.

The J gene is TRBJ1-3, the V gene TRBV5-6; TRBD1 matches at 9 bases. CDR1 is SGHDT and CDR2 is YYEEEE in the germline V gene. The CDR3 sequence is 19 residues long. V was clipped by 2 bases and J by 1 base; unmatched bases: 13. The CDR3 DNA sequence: TGTGCCAGCAGCTTCTACGGGACAGGGTTCACCTTTTCTGGAAACACCATATATTTT. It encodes CASSFYGTGFTFSGNTIYF.

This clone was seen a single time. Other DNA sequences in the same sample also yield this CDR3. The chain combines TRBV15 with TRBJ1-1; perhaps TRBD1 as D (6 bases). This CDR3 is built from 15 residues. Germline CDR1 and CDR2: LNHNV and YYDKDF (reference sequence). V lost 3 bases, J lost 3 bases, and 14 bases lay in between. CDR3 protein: CATSSLQGVDTEAFF. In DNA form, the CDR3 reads TGTGCCACCAGCAGCCTACAGGGCGTGGACACTGAAGCTTTCTTT. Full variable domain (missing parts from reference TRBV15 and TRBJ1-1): DAMVIQNPRYQVTQFGKPVTLSCSQTLNHNVMYWYQQKSSQAPKLLFHYYDKDFNNEADTPDNFQSRRPNTSFCFLDIRSPGLGDTAMYLCATSSLQGVDTEAFFGQGTRLTVV.

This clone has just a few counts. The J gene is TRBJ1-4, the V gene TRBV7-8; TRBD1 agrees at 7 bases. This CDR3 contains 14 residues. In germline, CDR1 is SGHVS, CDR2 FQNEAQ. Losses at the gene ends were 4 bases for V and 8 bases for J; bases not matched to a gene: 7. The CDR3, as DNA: TGTGCCAGCAGCTCCGGGACAGCTGTAGAAAAACTGTTTTTT. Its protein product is CASSSGTAVEKLFF.

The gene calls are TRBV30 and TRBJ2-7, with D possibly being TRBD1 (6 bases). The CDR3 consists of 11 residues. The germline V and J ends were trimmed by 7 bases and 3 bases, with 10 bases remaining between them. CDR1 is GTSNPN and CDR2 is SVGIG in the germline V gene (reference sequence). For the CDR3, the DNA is TGTGCCTCTCGGACAGACTACGAGCAGTACTTC. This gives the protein CASRTDYEQYF.

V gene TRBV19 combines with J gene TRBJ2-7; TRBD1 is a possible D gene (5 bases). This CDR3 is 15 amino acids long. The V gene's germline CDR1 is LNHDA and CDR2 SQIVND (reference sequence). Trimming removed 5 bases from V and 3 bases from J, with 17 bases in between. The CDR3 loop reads CASSVQTHQGYEQYF. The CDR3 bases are TGTGCCAGTAGTGTTCAGACCCATCAGGGCTACGAGCAGTACTTC.

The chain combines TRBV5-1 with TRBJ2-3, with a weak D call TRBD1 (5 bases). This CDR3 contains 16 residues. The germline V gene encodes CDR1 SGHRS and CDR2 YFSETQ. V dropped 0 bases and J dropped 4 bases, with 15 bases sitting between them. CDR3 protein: CASSLGQSFEADTQYF. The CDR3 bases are TGCGCCAGCAGCTTGGGACAGAGCTTTGAGGCAGATACGCAGTATTTT.

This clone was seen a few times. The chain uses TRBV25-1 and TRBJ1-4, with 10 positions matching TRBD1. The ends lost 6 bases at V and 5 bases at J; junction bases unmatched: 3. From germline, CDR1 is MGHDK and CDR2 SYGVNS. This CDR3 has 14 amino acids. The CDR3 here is CASSAGQGNEKLFF. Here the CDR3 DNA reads TGTGCCAGCAGCGCGGGACAGGGGAATGAAAAACTGTTTTTT. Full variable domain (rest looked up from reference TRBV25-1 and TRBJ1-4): EADIYQTPRYLVIGTGKKITLECSQTMGHDKMYWYQQDPGMELHLIHYSYGVNSTEKGDLSSESTVSRIRTEHFPLTLESARPSHTSQYLCASSAGQGNEKLFFGSGTQLSVL.

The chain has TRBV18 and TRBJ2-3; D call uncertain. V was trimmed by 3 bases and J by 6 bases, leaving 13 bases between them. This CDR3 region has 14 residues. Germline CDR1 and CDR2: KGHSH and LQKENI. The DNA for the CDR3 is TGTGCCAGCTCACCTGTCAGGTCGCCGGATACGCAGTATTTT. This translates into CASSPVRSPDTQYF.

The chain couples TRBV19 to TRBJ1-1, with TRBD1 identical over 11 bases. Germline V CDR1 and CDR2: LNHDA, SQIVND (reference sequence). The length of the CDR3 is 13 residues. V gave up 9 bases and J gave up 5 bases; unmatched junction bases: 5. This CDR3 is CASGTGGTTEAFF. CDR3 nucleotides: TGTGCCAGCGGGACAGGGGGAACAACTGAAGCTTTCTTT.

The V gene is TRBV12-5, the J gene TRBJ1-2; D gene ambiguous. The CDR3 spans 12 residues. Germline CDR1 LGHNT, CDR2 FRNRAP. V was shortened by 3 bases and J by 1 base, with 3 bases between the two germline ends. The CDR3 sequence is CASGFNNYGYTF. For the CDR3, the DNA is TGTGCTAGTGGTTTTAATAACTATGGCTACACCTTC.

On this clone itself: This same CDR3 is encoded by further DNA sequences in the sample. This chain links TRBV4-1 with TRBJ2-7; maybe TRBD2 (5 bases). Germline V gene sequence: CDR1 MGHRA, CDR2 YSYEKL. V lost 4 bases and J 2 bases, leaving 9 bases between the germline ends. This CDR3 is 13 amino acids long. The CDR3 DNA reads TGCGCCAGCAGCCTTGGACTTGCCTACGAGCAGTACTTC. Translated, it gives CASSLGLAYEQYF.

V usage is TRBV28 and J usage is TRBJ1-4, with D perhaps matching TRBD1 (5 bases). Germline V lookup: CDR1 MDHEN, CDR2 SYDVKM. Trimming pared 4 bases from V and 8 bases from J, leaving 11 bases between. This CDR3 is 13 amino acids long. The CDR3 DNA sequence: TGTGCCAGCAGTTGGCAGGGCGGAGAAAAACTGTTTTTT. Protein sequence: CASSWQGGEKLFF.

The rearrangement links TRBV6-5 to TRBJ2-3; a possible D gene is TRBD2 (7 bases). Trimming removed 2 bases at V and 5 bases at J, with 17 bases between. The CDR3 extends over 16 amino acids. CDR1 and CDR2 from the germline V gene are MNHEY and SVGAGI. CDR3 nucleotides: TGTGCCAGCAGTTACCGTGGGGGGGGGCAAAGAGATACGCAGTATTTT. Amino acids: CASSYRGGGQRDTQYF.